These 19 T cell receptor beta chains originate from one sample sequenced in a study of cytomegalovirus exposure and HLA in healthy donors. Generated by immunoSEQ multiplex PCR, the TCRdb table keeps only in-frame clones and is missing some. The repertoire holds a few hundred thousand clones, with just over 85% as singletons. Sequenced input: PBMCs. The receptors were gathered from a woman younger than 35 in good health and CMV-seronegative.

The chain carries TRBV20-1 and TRBJ2-5; D remains unclear. Germline-derived CDR1 and CDR2 are DFQATT and SNEGSKA (reference sequence). The CDR3 length is 11 residues. V lost 2 bases and J 7 bases, leaving 8 bases between the germline ends. The CDR3 spells CSARQSVTQYF. In DNA form, the CDR3 reads TGCAGTGCTAGACAGAGCGTGACCCAGTACTTC.

This chain connects TRBV6-1 to TRBJ2-2, with 8 bases fitting TRBD1. The V gene's germline CDR1 is MNHNS and CDR2 SASEGT. The ends lost 4 bases at V and 5 bases at J; junction bases unmatched: 6. The CDR3 consists of 15 residues. The CDR3 protein is CASSGNRGRTGELFF. The CDR3 DNA sequence: TGTGCCAGCAGTGGAAACAGGGGGAGGACCGGGGAGCTGTTTTTT.

The chain's CDR3 is CASSVGGLANYEQYF. Written as DNA, the CDR3 is TGTGCCAGCAGCGTAGGGGGACTAGCGAACTACGAGCAGTACTTC. The rearrangement uses TRBV9 and TRBJ2-7; TRBD2 aligns across 10 bases. Germline V CDR1 and CDR2: SGDLS, YYNGEE. CDR3 length: 15 residues. Trimming at V came to 0 bases and at J to 3 bases, leaving 3 bases not matched to a gene.

V is TRBV19 and J is TRBJ2-7; TRBD2 is a possible D gene (6 bases). V gave up 6 bases and J gave up 0 bases, with 9 bases separating them. Germline CDR1 and CDR2: LNHDA and SQIVND (reference sequence). The CDR3 sequence is 13 residues long. CDR3 DNA: TGTGCCAGTAGCGGGAGCGGCTCCTACGAGCAGTACTTC. This codes for CASSGSGSYEQYF.

This clone was observed a few times. The CDR3 nucleotides read TGTGCCAGCAGTTACTCGAGAAATGAAAAACTGTTTTTT. Protein product: CASSYSRNEKLFF. The rearrangement joins TRBV6-5 to TRBJ1-4; unclear D gene. CDR1 MNHEY and CDR2 SVGAGI come from the germline V gene. The CDR3 sequence is 13 residues long. Trimming stripped 0 bases from V and 5 bases from J, with 4 bases between.

V gene TRBV19 combines with J gene TRBJ1-3; a possible D gene is TRBD1 (6 bases). V lost 7 bases and J 2 bases, leaving 9 bases between the germline ends. Germline CDR1 is LNHDA and CDR2 is SQIVND (reference sequence). The length of the CDR3 is 13 residues. CDR3: CASMDSPGNTIYF. The CDR3 bases are TGTGCCAGTATGGACAGTCCTGGAAACACCATATATTTT.

The CDR3 protein is CASSPTSSGELFF. In DNA form, the CDR3 reads TGTGCCAGCTCACCAACGTCCAGCGGGGAGCTGTTTTTT. This chain joins TRBV18 and TRBJ2-2; D not certain. V lost 2 bases, J lost 7 bases, and 8 bases lay in between. CDR3 length: 13 amino acids. Per germline, CDR1 KGHSH and CDR2 LQKENI. Looking up the rest from reference TRBV18 and TRBJ2-2 gives the full variable domain: NAGVMQNPRHLVRRRGQEARLRCSPMKGHSHVYWYRQLPEEGLKFMVYLQKENIIDESGMPKERFSAEFPKEGPSILRIQQVVRGDSAAYFCASSPTSSGELFFGEGSRLTVL.

The chain carries TRBV7-8 and TRBJ2-7; TRBD2 matches 7 bases. CDR1 is SGHVS and CDR2 is FQNEAQ in the germline V gene. The CDR3 contains 15 residues. V lost 5 bases to trimming and J lost 0 bases; unmatched junction nucleotides: 7. The CDR3 loop is CASSLTRLASYEQYF. The CDR3 DNA reads TGTGCCAGCAGCCTTACAAGACTAGCCTCCTACGAGCAGTACTTC.

V and J are TRBV19 and TRBJ2-7, with TRBD1 matching 8 bases. J was trimmed by 3 bases and V by 5 bases; bases with no gene match: 6. Germline-derived CDR1 and CDR2 are LNHDA and SQIVND (reference sequence). This CDR3 comprises 14 residues. The CDR3 coding sequence is TGTGCCAGTAGTCCCGGGACAGGCCTCTACGAGCAGTACTTC. This codes for CASSPGTGLYEQYF.

The J gene is TRBJ2-7, the V gene TRBV18; 10 bases agree with TRBD1. J gave up 2 bases and V 2 bases, and 3 bases lay outside the gene matches. CDR1 and CDR2 (germline): KGHSH, LQKENI. The CDR3 loop spans 15 amino acids. In DNA, the CDR3 is TGTGCCAGCTCACCAGGGACAGGGGCCACCTACGAGCAGTACTTC. It translates to CASSPGTGATYEQYF.

This chain joins TRBV14 and TRBJ2-7; 7 nucleotides agree with TRBD1. This CDR3 is 13 amino acids long. Per germline, CDR1 SGHDN and CDR2 FVKESK. V shed 6 bases, J shed 1 base, and the junction held 3 bases outside the gene matches. The DNA of the CDR3 is TGTGCCAGCAGGGGGACAGTGTCCTACGAGCAGTACTTC. Translation: CASRGTVSYEQYF.

The chain recombines TRBV11-2 with TRBJ2-5; TRBD1 aligns across 7 bases. The length of the CDR3 is 14 residues. Germline-derived CDR1 and CDR2 are SGHAT and FQNNGV. V was clipped by 3 bases and J by 1 base; unmatched bases: 2. The CDR3 spells CASSFNRGQETQYF. CDR3 in DNA: TGTGCCAGCAGCTTTAACAGGGGCCAAGAGACCCAGTACTTC.

J is TRBJ2-1 and V is TRBV5-1; TRBD1 matches 11 bases. Germline trimming cut 0 bases from V and 6 bases from J; bases unmatched to any gene: 2. This CDR3 contains 15 residues. Germline V gene sequence: CDR1 SGHRS, CDR2 YFSETQ. CDR3 nucleotides: TGCGCCAGCAGCTTGGAGGGGACAGGGGGCAATGAGCAGTTCTTC. It codes for CASSLEGTGGNEQFF.

The V and J genes are TRBV15 and TRBJ2-7; TRBD2 matches 13 bases. Germline V gene lookup returns CDR1 LNHNV and CDR2 YYDKDF (reference sequence). The CDR3 sequence is 17 residues long. V was pared by 3 bases and J by 5 bases, with 10 bases of the junction left unmatched. In DNA, the CDR3 is TGTGCCACCAGCAGTGGCGGGACTAGCGGGATAATCCACGAGCAGTACTTC. Its translation: CATSSGGTSGIIHEQYF.

The V call is TRBV11-1, the J call TRBJ1-1, with unresolved D. This CDR3 has 13 amino acids. V was trimmed by 3 bases and J by 1 base, leaving 6 bases between them. Looked up from germline, CDR1 is SGHAT and CDR2 is FQDESV (reference sequence). The CDR3 loop reads CASSFYGNTEAFF. Here the CDR3 DNA reads TGTGCCAGCAGCTTCTACGGGAACACTGAAGCTTTCTTT.

In regard to this clone: Germline is not matched at one junction end, which may reflect a read error. The chain combines TRBV27 with TRBJ2-7, with 9 bases identical to TRBD1. This CDR3 spans 13 amino acids. Germline V gene sequence: CDR1 MNHEY, CDR2 SMNVEV (reference sequence). CDR3 sequence (DNA): TGTGCCAGCAGTTTAGCCACAGGGGGCTCCCTGGGCTTC. Protein: CASSLATGGSLGF.

The chain employs TRBV7-3 and TRBJ2-1, with TRBD2 matching over 12 bases. Germline V gene sequence: CDR1 SGHTA, CDR2 FQGTGA. The ends lost 4 bases at V and 7 bases at J; junction bases unmatched: 2. The CDR3 runs 14 residues. CDR3: CASSSSGRENEQFF. The CDR3 DNA follows: TGTGCCAGCAGCTCTAGCGGGAGGGAAAATGAGCAGTTCTTC. Full variable domain (outside the CDR3, taken from reference TRBV7-3 and TRBJ2-1): GAGVSQTPSNKVTEKGKYVELRCDPISGHTALYWYRQSLGQGPEFLIYFQGTGAADDSGLPNDRFFAVRPEGSVSTLKIQRTERGDSAVYLCASSSSGRENEQFFGPGTRLTVL.

The J gene is TRBJ1-2, the V gene TRBV7-9, with a possible D match to TRBD1 (6 bases). The germline CDR1 and CDR2 sequences are SEHNR and FQNEAQ (reference sequence). Trimming shortened V by 1 base and J by 7 bases, and 16 bases separated the two germline ends. CDR3 size: 15 residues. This CDR3 reads CASSLGSVEQGGYTF. The CDR3 DNA reads as TGTGCCAGCAGCTTAGGTAGCGTGGAACAGGGTGGCTACACCTTC.

The CDR3 reads CASRLGQGVGAFF. CDR3 nucleotides: TGTGCCAGCAGACTGGGACAGGGGGTCGGGGCTTTCTTT. V gene TRBV2 combines with J gene TRBJ1-1, with 11 bases identical to TRBD1. This CDR3 has 13 residues. In germline, CDR1 is SNHLY, CDR2 FYNNEI. The junction had 8 bases not matched to a gene; V was cut back by 6 bases and J by 11 bases. Supplemented by reference TRBV2 and TRBJ1-1, the full variable domain reads EPEVTQTPSHQVTQMGQEVILRCVPISNHLYFYWYRQILGQKVEFLVSFYNNEISEKSEIFDDQFSVERPDGSNFTLKIRSTKLEDSAMYFCASRLGQGVGAFFGQGTRLTVV.